Below are 27 T cell receptor beta chains sequenced from a single sample in a study of cytomegalovirus exposure and HLA in healthy donors. The study ran its PCR with 60 Vbeta and 13 Jbeta primers. Method: immunoSEQ multiplex PCR; TCRdb's copy keeps in-frame clones and lacks some. Of around 210,000 clones in the sample, around 77% were seen once. Sequencing used PBMCs. Receptor source: a woman in her 30s in good health and CMV-seronegative.

This clone occurred a few times. The genes are TRBV5-1 and TRBJ1-2; 8 bases match TRBD1. Trimming at V came to 5 bases and at J to 0 bases, leaving 9 bases not matched to a gene. The germline gives CDR1 SGHRS, CDR2 YFSETQ. The CDR3 extends over 16 amino acids. The CDR3 bases are TGCGCCAGCAGTTTAGGGTGGGACAGGTCTAACTATGGCTACACCTTC. It specifies CASSLGWDRSNYGYTF.

Here the CDR3 DNA reads TGTGCCATCAGACAGGGAACGTTTGGCTACACCTTC. It yields the protein CAIRQGTFGYTF. The genes are TRBV10-3 and TRBJ1-2; tentatively, D is TRBD1 (6 bases). The CDR3 sequence is 12 residues long. Germline-derived CDR1 and CDR2 are ENHRY and SYGVKD. The V end lost 6 bases, the J end lost 7 bases, and 12 bases lay between the germline ends.

The chain couples TRBV18 to TRBJ1-5; D unclear. The CDR3 contains 12 residues. Germline V CDR1 and CDR2: KGHSH, LQKENI. V lost 3 bases to trimming and J lost 9 bases, with 9 bases between them. The CDR3 DNA reads TGTGCCAGCTCACCCGACGCAGGGCCCCAGCATTTT. Its protein is CASSPDAGPQHF.

This clone was counted a few times. The chain employs TRBV30 and TRBJ1-1; 9 nucleotides line up with TRBD1. Looked up from germline, CDR1 is GTSNPN and CDR2 is SVGIG (reference sequence). The CDR3 runs 13 residues. With 5 bases clipped from V and 0 bases from J, the junction kept 1 base outside the gene matches. CDR3 nucleotide sequence: TGTGCCTGGGGGACAGGGATGAACACTGAAGCTTTCTTT. Translation: CAWGTGMNTEAFF.

This chain links TRBV4-1 with TRBJ2-7; 7 nucleotides align to TRBD2. The CDR3 sequence is 20 residues long. Germline assignment: CDR1 MGHRA and CDR2 YSYEKL. Losses at the gene ends were 3 bases for V and 4 bases for J; bases not matched to a gene: 24. The CDR3 protein is CASSHLPGVSGAKEKYEQYF. In DNA form, the CDR3 reads TGCGCCAGCAGCCACCTGCCTGGCGTAAGCGGGGCAAAGGAGAAATACGAGCAGTACTTC.

The chain links TRBV5-1 to TRBJ2-7; the D gene is possibly TRBD1 (6 bases). Germline-derived CDR1 and CDR2 are SGHRS and YFSETQ. V was shortened by 0 bases and J by 2 bases, with 12 bases between the two germline ends. This CDR3 contains 15 residues. The CDR3 DNA follows: TGCGCCAGCAGCTTGGTGGGGGCCCAACCCTACGAGCAGTACTTC. Translated: CASSLVGAQPYEQYF. Supplemented by reference TRBV5-1 and TRBJ2-7, the full variable domain reads KAGVTQTPRYLIKTRGQQVTLSCSPISGHRSVSWYQQTPGQGLQFLFEYFSETQRNKGNFPGRFSGRQFSNSRSEMNVSTLELGDSALYLCASSLVGAQPYEQYFGPGTRLTVT.

The J gene is TRBJ1-1, the V gene TRBV9; D is unresolved. In germline, CDR1 is SGDLS, CDR2 YYNGEE. V was pared by 1 base and J by 1 base, with 11 bases between. This CDR3 is built from 15 residues. CDR3 loop: CASSVLGATNTEAFF. CDR3 DNA sequence: TGTGCCAGCAGCGTATTAGGAGCAACGAACACTGAAGCTTTCTTT.

The V and J genes are TRBV28 and TRBJ2-5; D might be TRBD2 (6 bases). Germline V lookup: CDR1 MDHEN, CDR2 SYDVKM. The V and J ends lost 2 bases and 1 base respectively, with 8 bases between them. The length of the CDR3 is 14 residues. The CDR3 DNA sequence: TGTGCCAGCAGTTTACCGGGACTCCAAGAGACCCAGTACTTC. Residues: CASSLPGLQETQYF.

The rearrangement links TRBV11-1 to TRBJ1-6; D is undetermined. Germline V gene data show CDR1 as SGHAT and CDR2 as FQDESV (reference sequence). Trimming pared 6 bases from V and 6 bases from J, leaving 9 bases between. The CDR3 runs 13 residues. The CDR3 loop is CASSENRNSPLHF. The CDR3 nucleotides are TGTGCCAGCAGTGAGAATCGTAATTCACCCCTCCACTTT.

CDR3 in DNA: TGTGCCAGCTCACCAAGGAGGGCTGCAACTAATGAAAAACTGTTTTTT. It codes for CASSPRRAATNEKLFF. J is TRBJ1-4 and V is TRBV18, with D unclear. The CDR3 length is 16 residues. CDR1 is KGHSH and CDR2 is LQKENI in the germline V gene. V was trimmed by 2 bases and J by 0 bases, leaving 10 bases between them.

This clone showed up just once. The rearrangement uses TRBV7-8 and TRBJ1-1; tentatively, D is TRBD1 (5 bases). Deletions cut 1 base from V and 12 bases from J, with 12 bases between. CDR1 and CDR2 (germline): SGHVS, FQNEAQ. This CDR3 has 12 amino acids. As DNA, the CDR3 is TGTGCCAGCAGCTTAGACCGGGCAGGGACTTTCTTT. Translation gives CASSLDRAGTFF.

The V gene is TRBV5-8, the J gene TRBJ2-1, with 13 bases lining up with TRBD2. Trimming at V came to 7 bases and at J to 7 bases, leaving 2 bases not matched to a gene. CDR3 size: 13 residues. CDR1 is SGHTS, CDR2 YDEGEE, per germline. In nucleotides, the CDR3 is TGTGCCAGCTGGACTAGCGGGAGTAATGAGCAGTTCTTC. Protein: CASWTSGSNEQFF.

A remark on this clone: A junction boundary mismatches the germline segment, possibly from a read error. This chain uses TRBV4-1 with TRBJ1-2; D perhaps matches TRBD1 (6 bases). The CDR3 loop spans 15 amino acids. The germline V gene encodes CDR1 MGHRA and CDR2 YSYEKL. The CDR3 bases are TGCGCCAGCAGCCAAGTCCAACAGGGAATTGATGGCTACCCCTTC. Encoded protein: CASSQVQQGIDGYPF.

The genes are TRBV14 and TRBJ1-1; D remains ambiguous. This CDR3 contains 16 residues. Germline V gives CDR1 SGHDN, CDR2 FVKESK. Trimming pared 0 bases from V and 5 bases from J, leaving 16 bases between. DNA of the CDR3: TGTGCCAGCAGCCAAGAACTCGGGTGGGTTGGAACTGAAGCTTTCTTT. Translated, it gives CASSQELGWVGTEAFF.

This clone appeared once. A junction boundary mismatches the germline segment, possibly from a read error. This sample includes further DNA sequences coding for the same CDR3. The CDR3 DNA reads TGTGCCAGCATCGGGGATGAGAAACTGTTTTTT. This sequence encodes CASIGDEKLFF. This rearrangement joins TRBV2 to TRBJ1-4; no definite D call. This CDR3 region has 11 residues. Germline V lookup: CDR1 SNHLY, CDR2 FYNNEI.

This clone was seen a handful of times. The gene calls are TRBV30 and TRBJ2-2; D remains unclear. Germline V gene lookup returns CDR1 GTSNPN and CDR2 SVGIG (reference sequence). The CDR3 is 11 residues long. The V end lost 4 bases, the J end lost 9 bases, and 9 bases lay between the germline ends. CDR3 loop: CAWKISRELFF. CDR3 coding DNA: TGTGCCTGGAAAATATCTCGGGAGCTGTTTTTT.

V and J are TRBV6-5 and TRBJ2-2; 7 nucleotides match TRBD2. Trimming took 2 bases from V and 4 from J; bases not matched to a gene: 4. The CDR3 extends over 15 amino acids. Germline-derived CDR1 and CDR2 are MNHEY and SVGAGI. The CDR3 DNA is TGTGCCAGCAGTTACCTAGCGGCAGGCACCGGGGAGCTGTTTTTT. Amino acid sequence: CASSYLAAGTGELFF.

V and J are TRBV7-8 and TRBJ2-7; TRBD1 agrees at 9 bases. The CDR3 spans 14 residues. Germline V gene lookup returns CDR1 SGHVS and CDR2 FQNEAQ. V shed 4 bases, J shed 8 bases, and the junction held 9 bases outside the gene matches. The CDR3 loop is CASSWRTGAGKQYF. The CDR3 coding sequence is TGTGCCAGCAGCTGGAGGACAGGGGCGGGGAAGCAGTACTTC.

The rearrangement joins TRBV6-1 to TRBJ2-5; 8 nucleotides align to TRBD1. The CDR3 length is 14 residues. Per germline, CDR1 MNHNS and CDR2 SASEGT. J lost 2 bases, V lost 7 bases, and 6 bases had no gene match. The CDR3 sequence is CASNYNRGQETQYF. Written as DNA, the CDR3 is TGTGCCAGCAACTATAACAGGGGGCAAGAGACCCAGTACTTC.

Points on this clone: One end of the junction is discordant with germline, which a read error may explain. The genes are TRBV6-5 and TRBJ1-2; weak D call: TRBD1 (5 bases). The CDR3 is 13 residues long. Germline CDR1 MNHEY, CDR2 SVGAGI. Written as DNA, the CDR3 is TGTGCCAGCAGTTACGGGACTAACTATGGCTACCCCTTC. The encoded protein is CASSYGTNYGYPF.

The chain links TRBV7-9 to TRBJ2-1; 8 bases line up with TRBD2. This CDR3 spans 14 amino acids. V was pared by 1 base and J by 7 bases, with 3 bases of the junction left unmatched. Germline CDR1 is SEHNR and CDR2 is FQNEAQ (reference sequence). The CDR3 loop reads CASSLERELNEQFF. The DNA for the CDR3 is TGTGCCAGCAGCTTAGAGCGGGAGCTGAATGAGCAGTTCTTC. The full variable domain, rest sourced from reference TRBV7-9 and TRBJ2-1, is DTGVSQNPRHKITKRGQNVTFRCDPISEHNRLYWYRQTLGQGPEFLTYFQNEAQLEKSRLLSDRFSAERPKGSFSTLEIQRTEQGDSAMYLCASSLERELNEQFFGPGTRLTVL.

CDR3 nucleotide sequence: TGTGCCAGCAATGGGATGGGGGCCTCGTATCTAAATCAGCCCCAGCATTTT. Translated, it gives CASNGMGASYLNQPQHF. The chain employs TRBV28 and TRBJ1-5, with a weak D call TRBD1 (6 bases). Trimming took off 7 bases at V and 4 bases at J, with 23 bases between the two ends. The CDR3 sequence is 17 residues long. Germline lookup yields CDR1 MDHEN and CDR2 SYDVKM.

V usage is TRBV27 and J usage is TRBJ2-7, with 9 positions matching TRBD1. V shed 0 bases, J shed 3 bases, and the junction held 6 bases outside the gene matches. Germline CDR1 reads MNHEY; CDR2 reads SMNVEV (reference sequence). The CDR3 runs to 16 residues. Written as DNA, the CDR3 is TGTGCCAGCAGTTTATCGAGCGGGACAGGGCTCTACGAGCAGTACTTC. Amino acids: CASSLSSGTGLYEQYF.

This chain links TRBV7-2 with TRBJ2-3, with TRBD2 as a possible D gene (6 bases). Deletions cut 4 bases from V and 2 bases from J, with 19 bases between. The CDR3 is 17 residues long. Germline V CDR1 and CDR2: SGHTA, FQGNSA. In nucleotides, the CDR3 is TGTGCCAGCAGCTCCCCTTCGGGACTCGGACACACAGATACGCAGTATTTT. It yields the protein CASSSPSGLGHTDTQYF.

Only a few counts were recorded for this clone. The V gene is TRBV4-1, the J gene TRBJ2-3; the match to TRBD2 covers 8 bases. V dropped 0 bases and J dropped 6; count of bases not matched to a gene: 8. CDR1 is MGHRA, CDR2 YSYEKL, per germline. The CDR3 has 16 amino acids. The CDR3 reads CASSQDPLREVDTQYF. CDR3 nucleotide sequence: TGCGCCAGCAGCCAAGATCCCTTGCGGGAGGTCGATACGCAGTATTTT.

Only a few counts were recorded for this clone. J is TRBJ2-3 and V is TRBV5-1; unclear D gene. The germline CDR1 and CDR2 sequences are SGHRS and YFSETQ. Trimming cost V 0 bases and J 0 bases, with 11 bases left between them. The CDR3 covers 16 residues. The CDR3 sequence is CASSLVIAASTDTQYF. The CDR3 DNA follows: TGCGCCAGCAGCTTGGTAATAGCAGCTAGCACAGATACGCAGTATTTT.

This clone was detected once. This rearrangement joins TRBV18 to TRBJ1-1, with D possibly being TRBD1 (5 bases). This CDR3 spans 15 amino acids. The V and J ends lost 0 bases and 7 bases respectively, with 15 bases between them. CDR1 KGHSH and CDR2 LQKENI come from the germline V gene. CDR3 sequence (DNA): TGTGCCAGCTCACCACCGGGGGGGACGGGGGTTGAAGCTTTCTTT. Its translation is CASSPPGGTGVEAFF. The complete variable domain, with remaining parts taken from reference TRBV18 and TRBJ1-1, reads NAGVMQNPRHLVRRRGQEARLRCSPMKGHSHVYWYRQLPEEGLKFMVYLQKENIIDESGMPKERFSAEFPKEGPSILRIQQVVRGDSAAYFCASSPPGGTGVEAFFGQGTRLTVV.